This T cell receptor (beta chain) was identified in a study of beta chain features in type 1 diabetes. Reverse transcribing all isolated RNA meant expressed TCRB transcripts were sequenced. An average of approximately 3.6 million reads was obtained for naive, central memory and regulatory T cell samples. Clones were read by immunoSEQ multiplex PCR, and TCRdb kept only the in-frame ones, dropping some. The sample has around 150,000 clones; roughly 63% are singletons. Trimming removed 4 bases at V and 2 bases at J, with 6 bases between. The CDR3 extends over 12 amino acids. Germline loops: CDR1 SQVTM, CDR2 ANQGSEA. In this sample, this clone turned up a few times. What it binds is not known. Study-level findings and limits: TCRB CDR3 length was moderately but significantly reduced in all four CD4+ subsets of Type 1 diabetes patients.

The sequencing input was naive CD4+ T cells from blood. The source is a young man with type 1 diabetes. This rearrangement joins TRBV29-1 to TRBJ2-1; D gene uncertain. The DNA for the CDR3 is TGCAGCGTTGCGAGTACCTACAATGAGCAGTTCTTC. It codes for CSVASTYNEQFF.